Following are 31 T cell receptor beta chains from one sample sequenced in a study of blood T cell repertoires in COVID-19. Here immunoSEQ multiplex PCR was the method, and the copy in TCRdb shows in-frame clones only, minus some. The table lists a few hundred thousand clones, about 80% of them singletons. Sequencing input: peripheral blood. These receptors were obtained from a person in their 70s with COVID-19, enrolled during active disease.

This rearrangement joins TRBV19 to TRBJ2-3, with 9 bases fitting TRBD1. The V gene's germline CDR1 is LNHDA and CDR2 SQIVND (reference sequence). The CDR3 is 15 residues long. With V trimmed by 3 bases and J by 4 bases, 5 bases remained unmatched. The DNA of the CDR3 is TGTGCCAGTAGTATCGGGACAGGGATCTCAGATACGCAGTATTTT. Residues: CASSIGTGISDTQYF.

In its sample, this clone was seen once. J is TRBJ2-7 and V is TRBV5-4; TRBD2 matches at 10 bases. The V segment lost 4 bases and the J segment 0 bases; nucleotides outside the gene matches: 4. Germline CDR1 SGHNT, CDR2 YYREEE (reference sequence). CDR3 size: 15 residues. CDR3 sequence: CASSPERGGSYEQYF. Here the CDR3 DNA reads TGTGCCAGCAGCCCCGAGCGGGGGGGCTCCTACGAGCAGTACTTC.

This rearrangement joins TRBV29-1 to TRBJ1-4, with D possibly being TRBD1 (6 bases). Germline V gene sequence: CDR1 SQVTM, CDR2 ANQGSEA. V was clipped by 4 bases and J by 1 base, with 13 bases between them. The CDR3 has 15 amino acids. Here the CDR3 reads CSVAGGAETNEKLFF. The CDR3 DNA is TGCAGCGTTGCCGGGGGGGCGGAAACTAATGAAAAACTGTTTTTT.

The rearrangement links TRBV7-6 to TRBJ1-6, with D possibly being TRBD1 (5 bases). The CDR3 loop spans 16 amino acids. In germline, CDR1 is SGHVS, CDR2 FNYEAQ. Between the trimmed V and J ends, which lost 0 bases and 0 bases, there was a span of 6 bases. The CDR3 DNA reads as TGTGCCAGCAGCTTAGCGGACAACTCCTATAATTCACCCCTCCACTTT. Encoded protein: CASSLADNSYNSPLHF.

The table lists this clone with a count of one. The chain combines TRBV4-2 with TRBJ1-5; D is possibly TRBD1 (6 bases). Germline-derived CDR1 and CDR2 are LGHNA and YNFKEQ. The CDR3 extends over 16 amino acids. V was trimmed by 4 bases and J by 6 bases, leaving 19 bases between them. The CDR3 sequence: CASSPGGQGFVQPQHF. CDR3 in DNA: TGTGCCAGCAGCCCGGGGGGGCAGGGTTTCGTTCAGCCCCAGCATTTT.

J is TRBJ2-1 and V is TRBV5-6; tentatively, D is TRBD2 (5 bases). V gave up 6 bases and J gave up 7 bases, with 17 bases separating them. The CDR3 is 14 amino acids. The germline V gene has CDR1 SGHDT and CDR2 YYEEEE. In DNA, the CDR3 is TGTGCCAGCACGGGAAAGTCCTGGGGAAATGAGCAGTTCTTC. Translated, it gives CASTGKSWGNEQFF.

This chain connects TRBV7-8 to TRBJ2-1; 13 nucleotides align to TRBD2. The CDR3 runs 19 residues. J gave up 9 bases and V 2 bases, and 16 bases lay outside the gene matches. CDR1 is SGHVS, CDR2 FQNEAQ, per germline. CDR3 nucleotides: TGTGCCAGCAGCTTAAAGCTTTCGATAGGGACTAGCGGGGTCGGTGAGCAGTTCTTC. Its translation: CASSLKLSIGTSGVGEQFF.

Concerning this clone itself: This same CDR3 is encoded by further DNA sequences in the sample. The chain employs TRBV2 and TRBJ1-2; 7 positions match TRBD1. V shed 4 bases, J shed 5 bases, and the junction held 4 bases outside the gene matches. CDR1 is SNHLY and CDR2 is FYNNEI in the germline V gene. The CDR3 consists of 13 residues. CDR3 DNA: TGTGCCAGCAGTGCGACAGGGAATTATGGCTACACCTTC. Encoded protein: CASSATGNYGYTF.

The V call is TRBV19, the J call TRBJ1-5; no clear D gene. CDR1 is LNHDA, CDR2 SQIVND, per germline (reference sequence). CDR3 length: 14 amino acids. V was shortened by 7 bases and J by 5 bases, with 15 bases between the two germline ends. Here the CDR3 DNA reads TGTGCCAGTACCATGGGAGGTGTACATCAGCCCCAGCATTTT. The encoded protein is CASTMGGVHQPQHF.

This chain uses TRBV27 with TRBJ2-1; no clear D. V was pared by 2 bases and J by 10 bases, with 9 bases between. Germline V lookup: CDR1 MNHEY, CDR2 SMNVEV (reference sequence). This CDR3 has 12 residues. The CDR3 nucleotides are TGTGCCAGCAGTTTACCAGGTCCCGAGCAGTTCTTC. Its protein product is CASSLPGPEQFF.

This clone was detected once. V is TRBV5-1 and J is TRBJ2-7; the match to TRBD2 covers 12 bases. The CDR3 consists of 15 residues. J was trimmed by 3 bases and V by 0 bases; bases with no gene match: 1. Per the germline V gene, CDR1 is SGHRS and CDR2 is YFSETQ. The CDR3 protein is CASSLGTSGNYEQYF. The CDR3 DNA reads as TGCGCCAGCAGCTTGGGGACTAGCGGGAACTACGAGCAGTACTTC.

This clone was recorded only once. V is TRBV6-5 and J is TRBJ1-5, with D possibly matching TRBD1 (6 bases). The CDR3 is 13 amino acids. In germline, CDR1 is MNHEY, CDR2 SVGAGI. Deletions cut 0 bases from V and 9 bases from J, with 9 bases between. In DNA form, the CDR3 reads TGTGCCAGCAGTTACTCGCAGGGGTCGCCCCAGCATTTT. Translated: CASSYSQGSPQHF.

The chain carries TRBV5-1 and TRBJ1-1, with D possibly TRBD1 on 5 matching bases. This CDR3 has 15 amino acids. Germline V gene lookup returns CDR1 SGHRS and CDR2 YFSETQ. Trimming removed 1 base from V and 1 base from J, with 11 bases in between. The DNA for the CDR3 is TGCGCCAGCAGCTTGTGGGGCGCAACGAACACTGAAGCTTTCTTT. This codes for CASSLWGATNTEAFF. The full variable domain, its missing parts supplied by reference TRBV5-1 and TRBJ1-1, is KAGVTQTPRYLIKTRGQQVTLSCSPISGHRSVSWYQQTPGQGLQFLFEYFSETQRNKGNFPGRFSGRQFSNSRSEMNVSTLELGDSALYLCASSLWGATNTEAFFGQGTRLTVV.

The chain is built from TRBV18 and TRBJ1-3; weak D call: TRBD1 (6 bases). This CDR3 region has 18 residues. V lost 1 base and J 2 bases, leaving 18 bases between the germline ends. Germline values: CDR1 KGHSH, CDR2 LQKENI. CDR3 protein: CASSPQAAGDGTGNTIYF. In nucleotides, the CDR3 is TGTGCCAGCTCACCACAAGCGGCAGGGGATGGTACTGGAAACACCATATATTTT.

The gene calls are TRBV5-5 and TRBJ1-1, with 7 bases aligning to TRBD1. Germline-derived CDR1 and CDR2 are SGHKS and YYEKEE (reference sequence). Trimming took 0 bases from V and 4 from J; bases not matched to a gene: 12. CDR3 length: 17 residues. The CDR3 bases are TGTGCCAGCAGCTTGGCTGGACAGGCCCTCCCGGGCACTGAAGCTTTCTTT. Translating gives CASSLAGQALPGTEAFF.

This chain uses TRBV5-1 with TRBJ2-1; D is perhaps TRBD2 (5 bases). From germline, CDR1 is SGHRS and CDR2 YFSETQ. The CDR3 is 15 amino acids. Trimming left V 1 base short and J 6 bases short, with 14 bases between. The CDR3 reads CASSLFPGEGNEQFF. CDR3 in DNA: TGCGCCAGCAGCTTGTTCCCCGGGGAAGGCAATGAGCAGTTCTTC.

V gene TRBV6-5 combines with J gene TRBJ1-1; D uncertain. Germline-derived CDR1 and CDR2 are MNHEY and SVGAGI. The CDR3 has 15 amino acids. V gave up 5 bases and J gave up 2 bases, with 15 bases separating them. CDR3 DNA sequence: TGTGCCAGCAGTAGCGGACGGAGGGTTAACACTGAAGCTTTCTTT. It specifies CASSSGRRVNTEAFF.

This chain links TRBV2 with TRBJ2-7; TRBD1 might be the D (6 bases). The CDR3 length is 14 residues. Trimming cost V 2 bases and J 3 bases, with 11 bases left between them. The germline V gene has CDR1 SNHLY and CDR2 FYNNEI. The CDR3 DNA reads as TGTGCCAGCAGTGAAAGCAGGGGCGGCTACGAGCAGTACTTC. As protein: CASSESRGGYEQYF.

The rearrangement uses TRBV7-2 and TRBJ1-1; a possible D gene is TRBD1 (6 bases). From germline, CDR1 is SGHTA and CDR2 FQGNSA. This CDR3 contains 15 residues. The germline V and J ends were trimmed by 3 bases and 1 base, with 12 bases remaining between them. CDR3 coding DNA: TGTGCCAGCAGCTTGTTCCCGGGACAGAACACTGAAGCTTTCTTT. Protein sequence: CASSLFPGQNTEAFF.

The V call is TRBV7-6, the J call TRBJ2-7; TRBD2 matches 8 bases. V was clipped by 5 bases and J by 2 bases; unmatched bases: 8. Germline lookup yields CDR1 SGHVS and CDR2 FNYEAQ. The CDR3 loop spans 15 amino acids. In nucleotides, the CDR3 is TGTGCCAGCAGCCAAACTAGCGGAAATACCTACGAGCAGTACTTC. It encodes CASSQTSGNTYEQYF.

The chain is built from TRBV27 and TRBJ1-1; TRBD1 agrees at 7 bases. CDR1 is MNHEY, CDR2 SMNVEV, per germline (reference sequence). The CDR3 covers 16 residues. Losses at the gene ends were 0 bases for V and 0 bases for J; bases not matched to a gene: 4. The CDR3 nucleotides are TGTGCCAGCAGTTTATCAGGGGGCTTCGTGAACACTGAAGCTTTCTTT. Translating gives CASSLSGGFVNTEAFF.

The rearrangement links TRBV4-3 to TRBJ1-4; tentatively, D is TRBD1 (6 bases). Germline-derived CDR1 and CDR2 are LGHNA and YSLEER. CDR3 size: 16 residues. Trimming took 5 bases from V and 4 from J, leaving 17 bases between them. CDR3 in DNA: TGCGCCAGCAGCAAAGGGGTGTCACAGGGTAATGAAAAACTGTTTTTT. It codes for CASSKGVSQGNEKLFF.

The rearrangement uses TRBV14 and TRBJ2-4; possible D gene TRBD1, 5 bases. The germline V gene has CDR1 SGHDN and CDR2 FVKESK. The CDR3 is 12 residues long. V lost 1 base, J lost 8 bases, and 6 bases lay in between. For the CDR3, the DNA is TGTGCCAGCAGCCAAGTCAGGGACATTCAGTACTTC. This codes for CASSQVRDIQYF.

This clone has a single count. The V and J genes are TRBV11-2 and TRBJ2-3; tentatively, D is TRBD2 (5 bases). CDR3 length: 14 amino acids. The germline V gene encodes CDR1 SGHAT and CDR2 FQNNGV. V lost 2 bases and J 2 bases, leaving 8 bases between the germline ends. The CDR3 DNA reads as TGTGCCAGCAGCTTAACTAGGACCACAGATACGCAGTATTTT. As protein: CASSLTRTTDTQYF. The full variable domain, rest sourced from reference TRBV11-2 and TRBJ2-3, is EAGVAQSPRYKIIEKRQSVAFWCNPISGHATLYWYQQILGQGPKLLIQFQNNGVVDDSQLPKDRFSAERLKGVDSTLKIQPAKLEDSAVYLCASSLTRTTDTQYFGPGTRLTVL.

The chain carries TRBV18 and TRBJ2-5; 8 positions match TRBD1. CDR3 length equals 15 residues. With 3 bases clipped from V and 5 bases from J, the junction kept 8 bases outside the gene matches. Germline values: CDR1 KGHSH, CDR2 LQKENI. CDR3 bases: TGTGCCAGCTCACCCCGGGCAGGGGGCGAGGAGACCCAGTACTTC. Its translation: CASSPRAGGEETQYF.

This clone has just a few counts. The chain combines TRBV6-5 with TRBJ1-6; D perhaps matches TRBD1 (5 bases). Trimming removed 2 bases from V and 11 bases from J, with 16 bases in between. The germline CDR1 and CDR2 sequences are MNHEY and SVGAGI. CDR3 size: 15 residues. The CDR3 spells CASSYAGLSNTPLHF. The CDR3 DNA is TGTGCCAGCAGTTACGCGGGACTCTCGAATACACCCCTCCACTTT.

The chain combines TRBV7-2 with TRBJ2-5, with 9 bases that match TRBD2. The CDR3 consists of 17 residues. The V and J ends lost 1 base and 5 bases, in that order; junction bases with no gene match: 11. Germline CDR1 is SGHTA and CDR2 is FQGNSA. This CDR3 is CASSLVARGGVLETQYF. The DNA for the CDR3 is TGTGCCAGCAGCTTAGTGGCTCGCGGGGGGGTTCTGGAGACCCAGTACTTC.

The rearrangement links TRBV29-1 to TRBJ2-7, with 7 nucleotides matching TRBD1. V trimming: 7 bases; J trimming: 6 bases; junction bases outside the gene matches: 6. This CDR3 has 11 amino acids. Germline CDR1 SQVTM, CDR2 ANQGSEA. DNA of the CDR3: TGCAGCGCCATGGACAGGAGCGAGCAGTACTTC. Its protein is CSAMDRSEQYF.

V and J are TRBV13 and TRBJ1-1; no clear D. V gave up 0 bases and J gave up 4 bases, with 12 bases separating them. CDR3 length: 15 residues. Germline V CDR1 and CDR2: PRHDT, FYEKMQ (reference sequence). The CDR3 DNA reads as TGTGCCAGCAGCTTAGGTCGGAGAGTCGGCACTGAAGCTTTCTTT. Amino acid sequence: CASSLGRRVGTEAFF.

The chain recombines TRBV4-3 with TRBJ2-3; 14 positions match TRBD2. The CDR3 runs 18 residues. J was trimmed by 2 bases and V by 1 base; bases with no gene match: 5. Per germline, CDR1 LGHNA and CDR2 YSLEER. DNA for the CDR3: TGCGCCAGCAGCCAAGCCCGGACTAGCGGGGGGTTCACAGATACGCAGTATTTT. This sequence encodes CASSQARTSGGFTDTQYF.

This sequence joins TRBV7-8 and TRBJ2-7, with 7 bases identical to TRBD1. Per germline, CDR1 SGHVS and CDR2 FQNEAQ. The CDR3 length is 16 residues. With V trimmed by 5 bases and J by 0 bases, 10 bases remained unmatched. The CDR3 DNA sequence: TGTGCCAGCAGCCACAGGGGCTCCTACGCCTCCTACGAGCAGTACTTC. This translates into CASSHRGSYASYEQYF. The full variable domain, with the rest looked up from reference TRBV7-8 and TRBJ2-7, is GAGVSQSPRYKVAKRGQDVALRCDPISGHVSLFWYQQALGQGPEFLTYFQNEAQLDKSGLPSDRFFAERPEGSVSTLKIQRTQQEDSAVYLCASSHRGSYASYEQYFGPGTRLTVT.